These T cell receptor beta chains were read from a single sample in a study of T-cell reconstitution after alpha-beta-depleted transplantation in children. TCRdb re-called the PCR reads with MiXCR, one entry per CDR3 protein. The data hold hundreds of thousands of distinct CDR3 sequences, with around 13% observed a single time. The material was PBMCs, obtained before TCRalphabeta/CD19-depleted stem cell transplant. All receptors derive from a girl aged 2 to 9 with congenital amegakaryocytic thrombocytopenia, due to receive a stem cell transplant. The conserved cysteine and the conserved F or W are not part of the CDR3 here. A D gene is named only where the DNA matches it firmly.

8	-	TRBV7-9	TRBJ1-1	ASSPPGAF
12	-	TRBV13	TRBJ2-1	ASSLQEGYNEQF
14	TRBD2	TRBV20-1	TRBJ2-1	SARDSSGVGYNEQF
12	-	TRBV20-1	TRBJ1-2	SAPQAGDPDGYT
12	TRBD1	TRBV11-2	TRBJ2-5	ASSLRDSLETQY
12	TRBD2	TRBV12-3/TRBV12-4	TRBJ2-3	AAASSGRLDTQY
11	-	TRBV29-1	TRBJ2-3	SVLPTGADTQY
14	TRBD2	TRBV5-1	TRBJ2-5	ASRIAGTSGKETQY
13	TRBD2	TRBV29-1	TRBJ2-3	SVDPGTNLLHTQY
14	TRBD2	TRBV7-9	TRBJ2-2	ASSLISGTLSRELF
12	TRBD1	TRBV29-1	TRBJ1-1	SVEGRGRFTEAF
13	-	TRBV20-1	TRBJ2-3	SAAAGPRSTDTQY
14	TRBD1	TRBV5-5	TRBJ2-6	ASSPDRVYGANVLT
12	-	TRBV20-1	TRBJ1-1	SASYGTLNTEAF
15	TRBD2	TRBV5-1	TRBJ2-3	ASSNGIAGGPTDTQY
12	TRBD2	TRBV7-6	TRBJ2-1	ASSFSGQNNEQF
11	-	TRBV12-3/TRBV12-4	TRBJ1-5	ATGDGARQPQH
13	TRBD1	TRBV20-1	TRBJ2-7	SARALTGQTYEQY
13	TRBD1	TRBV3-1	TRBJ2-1	ASSPGQASWGEQF
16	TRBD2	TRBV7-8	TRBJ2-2	ASSSIRRGTSKSGELF
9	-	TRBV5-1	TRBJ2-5	ASSFEETQY
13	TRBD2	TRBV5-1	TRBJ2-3	ASSFGLAGPDTQY
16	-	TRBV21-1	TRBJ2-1	ASSKARLILAGGNEQF
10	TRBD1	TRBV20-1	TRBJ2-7	SADRGGDEQY
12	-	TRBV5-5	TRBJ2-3	ASSLEPGRNTQY
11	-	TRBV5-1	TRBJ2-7	ASSFTGTHEQY
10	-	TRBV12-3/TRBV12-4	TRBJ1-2	ASSFTVGGYT
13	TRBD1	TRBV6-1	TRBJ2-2	ASSDHRGRIGELF
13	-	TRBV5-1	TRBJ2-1	ASSLNQRDHNEQF
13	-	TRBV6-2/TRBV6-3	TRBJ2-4	ASSYEGWSKNIQY
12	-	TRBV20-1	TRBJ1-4	SARDRGREEKLF
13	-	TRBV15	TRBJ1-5	ATSRDRQPNQPQH
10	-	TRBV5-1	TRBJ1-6	ARPTGSSPLH
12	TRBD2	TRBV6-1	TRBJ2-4	ASRSLRGGNIQY
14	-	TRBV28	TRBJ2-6	ASSPDEVSGANVLT
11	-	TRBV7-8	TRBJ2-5	ASSLGGVETQY
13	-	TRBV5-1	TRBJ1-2	ASSPQRGLNYGYT
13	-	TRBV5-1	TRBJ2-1	ASSLRTKEGTERF
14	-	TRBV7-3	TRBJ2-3	ASSLTLGAQTDTQY
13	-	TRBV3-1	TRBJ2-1	ASSLQRATYNEQF